This section outlines one T cell receptor (beta chain) sequence together with its context. The specificity of this receptor is unknown. Base quality data are lacking; no much larger clone is found one base away. This specimen belongs to a study of molecular identifiers for immune sequencing clone quantification (dated by TCRdb to the late 2010s). For the wider study: In a replicate experiment, RNA from about 21,000 or 97,000 naive CD8 T cells was split into five aliquots, four of which were sequenced. This methods study used CD8 T cells to benchmark TCR RNA copy counting and molecular-identifier clustering-based TCR repertoire sequencing (MIDCIRS).

What the authors observed across the whole study: When barcode sub-clustering was left out, chimeric consensus sequences inflated TCR diversity, with chimeras reaching as high as 47%. Clones above 20 RNA copies held over 99% of molecules in CMV-specific effector cells but under 1% in naive cells. The sizes of highly expanded clones could end up underestimated when identical TCR molecules share a barcode. Spiked-in Jurkat TCR RNA (10 copies' worth), which is not part of the donor repertoire, was contained in the naive libraries. About 3 recovered TCR RNA copies per cell were obtained by modeling, versus roughly 9.7 by digital PCR, implying a capture efficiency of 25% to 30%. Even against a background of approximately 1 million naive CD8 T cells, spiked-in Jurkat TCR RNA amounting to a single cell's worth was reported to be detectable.

Via the germline V gene, CDR1 is MNHEY and CDR2 SVGAGI. From its cysteine to its phenylalanine, the CDR3 spans 14 amino acids. Kept here is only the CDR3 DNA, which spans 42 bases and is read in frame from base 1. The V end gives up 6 bases and the J end 6 bases, leaving 6 bases in the junction not matched to a gene. Naive CD8 T cell libraries were made from about 20,000 to 1,000,000 sorted cells using 10%, 30% or 50% of purified RNA. Naive CD8 T cells, defined as CD8+CD4-CCR7+CD45RA+, were FACS-sorted into RLT Plus buffer on a BD FACSAria II. To test detection sensitivity, Jurkat RNA equal to ten TCR copies was added to samples of about 20,000-1,000,000 naive CD8 T cells. CD8 T cells were enriched with RosetteSep CD8+ T Cell Enrichment Cocktail and Ficoll-Paque, followed by ACK red cell lysis. Libraries came from PCR. Sequencing was carried out with an Illumina HiSeq 4000. Preparation of bulk TCR libraries followed a previously described approach, with the TCR primers listed in Table S5. Purification of total RNA was performed with the Qiagen AllPrep DNA/RNA kit. Before analysis, reads from multiple sequencing runs of the same library were pooled. The original methods were these. Reads were retained only if their TCR constant sequence matched exactly, and those retained reads were trimmed to 150 nt and grouped according to their 12-nt molecular barcodes. Within each barcode group, reads were sub-clustered at a 15% Levenshtein threshold, and quality-weighted consensus sequences were built per RNA molecule. Non-functional sequences were discarded, and so were lower-count sequences lying one edit away from another sequence. Based on a fit of two negative binomial distributions, barcode sub-clusters having less than 20% of the maximum read count were discarded. Using fastp at Q25 and MiXCR, TCRdb reprocessed the public reads and kept productive beta chains. Under each unique CDR3 protein, matching rows form one entry showing the most common genes and DNA. TCRdb's processing, not the authors' own work, is the source of the V and J calls. Across this sample there are some 650,000 distinct CDR3 sequences, with roughly 21% seen only once. The ten largest clones add up to 0.85% of the sample.

Here the chain combines TRBV6-5 and TRBJ2-3; TRBD2 agrees with 10 junctional bases. This clonotype was obtained from a human donor in good health. Some libraries in this study had Jurkat cell RNA spiked in. Sequenced input: naive CD8+ T cells from blood, with Jurkat cell RNA spiked in. The sample's cell subset or site label, in plain terms: FACS-sorted CD8+CD4-CCR7+CD45RA+ naive T cells. The CDR3 reads CASRLAGLGDTQYF. The sequenced DNA: TGTGCCAGCAGACTAGCGGGGCTTGGGGATACGCAGTATTTT.